This T cell receptor (beta chain) derives from a study of blood T cell repertoires in COVID-19. This table comes from immunoSEQ multiplex PCR, and its TCRdb copy is limited to in-frame clones, with some not included. The sample shows more than 85,000 clones, 81% of them seen only once. V dropped 4 bases and J dropped 0 bases, with 6 bases sitting between them. This CDR3 is 13 amino acids long. Germline CDR1 reads KGHSH; CDR2 reads LQKENI. The origin of this receptor is a man of 80 years or more with acute or convalescent COVID-19. Specimen: peripheral blood. The J gene is TRBJ1-1, the V gene TRBV18, with unresolved D. Here the CDR3 reads CASSLSLNTEAFF. CDR3 DNA sequence: TGTGCCAGCTCACTCTCCTTGAACACTGAAGCTTTCTTT.